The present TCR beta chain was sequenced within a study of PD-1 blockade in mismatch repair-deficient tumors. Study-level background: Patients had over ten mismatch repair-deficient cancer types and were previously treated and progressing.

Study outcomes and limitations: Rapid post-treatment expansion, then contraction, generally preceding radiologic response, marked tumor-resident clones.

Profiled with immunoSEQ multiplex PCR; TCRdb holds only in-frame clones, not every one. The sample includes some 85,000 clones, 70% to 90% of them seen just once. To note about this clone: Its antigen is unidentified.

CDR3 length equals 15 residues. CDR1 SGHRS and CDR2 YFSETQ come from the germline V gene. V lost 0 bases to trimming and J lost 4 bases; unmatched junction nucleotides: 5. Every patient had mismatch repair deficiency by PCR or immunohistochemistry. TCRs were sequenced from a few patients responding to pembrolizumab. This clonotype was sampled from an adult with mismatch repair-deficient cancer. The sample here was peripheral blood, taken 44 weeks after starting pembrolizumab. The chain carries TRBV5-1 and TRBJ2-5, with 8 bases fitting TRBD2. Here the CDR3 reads CASSLAGTSGETQYF. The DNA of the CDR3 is TGCGCCAGCAGCTTGGCCGGGACTAGTGGAGAGACCCAGTACTTC.